These 14 T cell receptor beta chains originate from one sample sequenced in a study of control samples from healthy donors and cancer patients. TCRdb keeps only in-frame clones here, not all; method: immunoSEQ multiplex PCR. The sample holds fewer than 100,000 clones, roughly four fifths seen once. Sequencing input: blood. The source is an older woman in good health.

This chain uses TRBV5-6 with TRBJ1-4; maybe TRBD1 (5 bases). The CDR3 has 14 residues. V was trimmed by 0 bases and J by 8 bases, leaving 11 bases between them. Germline lookup yields CDR1 SGHDT and CDR2 YYEEEE. The CDR3 nucleotides read TGTGCCAGCAGCTTGGGGGCAGGGTTCGAAAAACTGTTTTTT. Its translation is CASSLGAGFEKLFF.

The rearrangement links TRBV3-1 (or the pseudogene TRBV3-2) to TRBJ2-5; D not certain. The CDR3 runs 14 residues. V lost 2 bases to trimming and J lost 2 bases, with 9 bases between them. Germline loops: CDR1 LGHDT, CDR2 YNNKEL (reference sequence). The CDR3 sequence: CASSQYGLQETQYF. The CDR3 DNA follows: TGTGCCAGCAGCCAATACGGCTTACAAGAGACCCAGTACTTC.

The chain couples TRBV6-5 to TRBJ1-3; D remains unclear. CDR1 MNHEY and CDR2 SVGAGI come from the germline V gene. The CDR3 spans 13 residues. V lost 4 bases and J lost 2, with 6 bases in between. CDR3 amino acids: CASSSRAGNTIYF. CDR3 DNA: TGTGCCAGCAGTTCCCGGGCTGGAAACACCATATATTTT.

The V gene is TRBV5-1, the J gene TRBJ1-2, with D possibly being TRBD1 (5 bases). Germline V gene lookup returns CDR1 SGHRS and CDR2 YFSETQ. The V end lost 6 bases, the J end lost 1 base, and 13 bases lay between the germline ends. The CDR3 covers 14 residues. CDR3 DNA: TGCGCCAGCAATACGGGGGGAGGTAACTATGGCTACACCTTC. Its translation: CASNTGGGNYGYTF.

J is TRBJ2-5 and V is TRBV10-3; no definite D call. The CDR3 totals 13 residues. The germline gives CDR1 ENHRY, CDR2 SYGVKD. The V gene lost 4 bases and the J gene lost 1 base, with 7 bases spanning the gap. CDR3 in amino acids: CAISVIPQETQYF. CDR3 nucleotides: TGTGCCATCAGTGTCATCCCCCAAGAGACCCAGTACTTC.

The chain carries TRBV5-1 and TRBJ2-7, with D perhaps TRBD1 or TRBD2 (5 bases each). This CDR3 has 14 residues. The germline gives CDR1 SGHRS, CDR2 YFSETQ. Trimming cost V 4 bases and J 0 bases, with 11 bases left between them. As DNA, the CDR3 is TGCGCCAGCAGCCGGGACGGACACTCCTACGAGCAGTACTTC. It is translated as CASSRDGHSYEQYF.

The chain couples TRBV28 to TRBJ1-4; D remains ambiguous. This CDR3 spans 14 amino acids. CDR1 MDHEN and CDR2 SYDVKM come from the germline V gene. V lost 4 bases and J 8 bases, leaving 14 bases between the germline ends. The DNA of the CDR3 is TGTGCCAGCAGTTCCCCCGCAGTCGGAGAAAAACTGTTTTTT. It is translated as CASSSPAVGEKLFF.

The chain carries TRBV7-5 and TRBJ1-5. TRBV7-5 is flagged as a pseudogene. The CDR3 consists of 15 residues. The DNA of the CDR3 is TGTGCCAGAAGCGCACGGGACGTTAGCAATCAGCCCCAGCATTTT. It yields the protein CARSARDVSNQPQHF.

This clone was seen a single time. The chain combines TRBV28 with TRBJ2-7; no definite D call. The germline gives CDR1 MDHEN, CDR2 SYDVKM. Trimming cost V 2 bases and J 2 bases, with 4 bases left between them. This CDR3 has 12 amino acids. The CDR3 reads CASSLRAYEQYF. The DNA for the CDR3 is TGTGCCAGCAGTTTAAGAGCCTACGAGCAGTACTTC.

The J gene is TRBJ2-3, the V gene TRBV13; 8 bases match TRBD1. V lost 1 base and J lost 3; bases outside the gene matches: 6. The CDR3 runs 16 residues. Germline CDR1 is PRHDT and CDR2 is FYEKMQ (reference sequence). This CDR3 is CASSLVRGRSTDTQYF. The CDR3 DNA reads TGTGCCAGCAGCTTAGTCAGGGGGCGCTCGACAGATACGCAGTATTTT.

CDR3 loop: CASGLNVGDRTAFF. In DNA form, the CDR3 reads TGTGCTAGTGGTTTAAATGTAGGAGACAGGACTGCTTTCTTT. The chain employs TRBV12-5 and TRBJ1-1, with D possibly matching TRBD1 (6 bases). V shed 3 bases and J shed 11 bases, with 19 bases lying between them. Germline assignment: CDR1 LGHNT and CDR2 FRNRAP. There are 14 residues in the CDR3.

This chain connects TRBV4-3 to TRBJ1-5; 7 bases align to TRBD1. The CDR3 sequence is 17 residues long. Germline CDR1 LGHNA, CDR2 YSLEER. Trimming cost V 0 bases and J 6 bases; bases outside gene matches: 11. The CDR3 region is CASSQDRIGAGGQPQHF. The CDR3 nucleotides read TGCGCCAGCAGCCAAGATCGAATTGGAGCAGGGGGTCAGCCCCAGCATTTT.

This clone was counted between two and nine times. CDR3 sequence reads: CASSLSGGVADTQYF. The CDR3 nucleotides read TGTGCCAGCAGTTTAAGCGGGGGGGTGGCAGATACGCAGTATTTT. The V and J genes are TRBV27 and TRBJ2-3; TRBD2 matches 10 bases. CDR1 is MNHEY and CDR2 is SMNVEV in the germline V gene (reference sequence). V was pared by 2 bases and J by 4 bases, with 3 bases of the junction left unmatched. CDR3 length: 15 amino acids.

This chain uses TRBV11-2 with TRBJ2-7; 7 bases align to TRBD2. The V gene end was trimmed by 1 base and the J gene end by 5 bases; junction bases not matched to a gene: 8. Germline values: CDR1 SGHAT, CDR2 FQNNGV. The CDR3 spans 15 residues. CDR3 region: CASSLAAGYPNEQYF. Written as DNA, the CDR3 is TGTGCCAGCAGCTTAGCAGCGGGATATCCTAACGAGCAGTACTTC.